These 29 T cell receptor beta chains were all obtained from the same sample, sequenced in a study of T cell responses to AZD1222 COVID-19 vaccine (dated by TCRdb to about 2021). Sample time point, as interpreted from the label and publication: baseline before first vaccination. Library preparation was by the immunoSEQ multiplex PCR assay. The clones in this table, taken by TCRdb from immuneACCESS, are in-frame only. Not every clone is retained; where verified, under half of the shortfall comes from an unresolved V gene, and the cause of the rest is unknown. This sample has 150,000 to 200,000 clones in its table, and 80% to 90% of those were observed once. The ten largest clones represent more than 0.4% of the sample. The input for sequencing was peripheral blood, taken on day 0 of AZD1222 vaccination. The receptors were gathered from an adult in good health.

This chain links TRBV28 with TRBJ2-2; possible D gene TRBD2, 5 bases. Germline loops: CDR1 MDHEN, CDR2 SYDVKM. The V end was cut by 5 bases, the J end by 6 bases, with 19 bases between. This CDR3 is built from 16 residues. CDR3 nucleotide sequence: TGTGCCAGCAGTCCCCCTAGCCGTTTTGGGGCCGGGGAGCTGTTTTTT. It encodes CASSPPSRFGAGELFF.

The V call is TRBV19, the J call TRBJ2-3; D gene uncertain. Trimming pared 7 bases from V and 5 bases from J, leaving 7 bases between. The CDR3 is made up of 11 amino acids. Germline-derived CDR1 and CDR2 are LNHDA and SQIVND (reference sequence). This CDR3 is CASTVGDTQYF. The CDR3 DNA reads as TGTGCCAGTACAGTTGGAGATACGCAGTATTTT. The entire variable domain, with the rest obtained from reference TRBV19 and TRBJ2-3, is as follows: DGGITQSPKYLFRKEGQNVTLSCEQNLNHDAMYWYRQDPGQGLRLIYYSQIVNDFQKGDIAEGYSVSREKKESFPLTVTSAQKNPTAFYLCASTVGDTQYFGPGTRLTVL.

The V call is TRBV6-1, the J call TRBJ1-3; TRBD1 is a possible D gene (6 bases). Germline V gene lookup returns CDR1 MNHNS and CDR2 SASEGT. The CDR3 is 16 amino acids. V dropped 1 base and J dropped 0 bases, with 10 bases sitting between them. CDR3 bases: TGTGCCAGCAGTGAAGAAGGGGGGAGCTCTGGAAACACCATATATTTT. This translates into CASSEEGGSSGNTIYF.

The V and J genes are TRBV7-2 and TRBJ1-6; D is ambiguous. Between the trimmed V and J ends, which lost 0 bases and 3 bases, there was a span of 15 bases. CDR1 and CDR2 (germline): SGHTA, FQGNSA. The CDR3 contains 18 residues. Here the CDR3 reads CASSLAGSYLNYNSPLHF. DNA of the CDR3: TGTGCCAGCAGCTTAGCCGGATCCTATCTCAACTATAATTCACCCCTCCACTTT.

V and J are TRBV28 and TRBJ2-3; 7 bases match TRBD2. Germline V gene data show CDR1 as MDHEN and CDR2 as SYDVKM. The CDR3 covers 18 residues. J gave up 0 bases and V 3 bases, and 12 bases lay outside the gene matches. The CDR3 loop reads CASSLSLRGRASTDTQYF. The CDR3 nucleotides are TGTGCCAGCAGTTTGTCCCTACGGGGGAGGGCTAGCACAGATACGCAGTATTTT. Complete variable domain (other parts from reference TRBV28 and TRBJ2-3): DVKVTQSSRYLVKRTGEKVFLECVQDMDHENMFWYRQDPGLGLRLIYFSYDVKMKEKGDIPEGYSVSREKKERFSLILESASTNQTSMYLCASSLSLRGRASTDTQYFGPGTRLTVL.

This chain uses TRBV28 with TRBJ1-5; D possibly corresponds to TRBD1 (6 bases). V was trimmed by 6 bases and J by 4 bases, leaving 16 bases between them. CDR1 is MDHEN and CDR2 is SYDVKM in the germline V gene. This CDR3 region has 15 residues. The CDR3 DNA sequence: TGTGCCAGCAGGCCCACAGGGCGGGGGAATCAGCCCCAGCATTTT. Its protein product is CASRPTGRGNQPQHF.

The genes are TRBV6-5 and TRBJ2-1, with D unclear. Germline loops: CDR1 MNHEY, CDR2 SVGAGI. The CDR3 is 12 residues long. V shed 6 bases and J shed 9 bases, with 12 bases lying between them. The DNA of the CDR3 is TGTGCCAGCAGCCCCCTAGTGAGTGAGCAGTTCTTC. Translating gives CASSPLVSEQFF.

This chain links TRBV14 with TRBJ1-3; D is perhaps TRBD1 (6 bases). This CDR3 region has 15 residues. CDR1 SGHDN and CDR2 FVKESK come from the germline V gene. Trimming took off 4 bases at V and 0 bases at J, with 10 bases between the two ends. The CDR3, as DNA: TGTGCCAGCAGCCTGGGACAAGTCTCTGGAAACACCATATATTTT. Its protein product is CASSLGQVSGNTIYF. The full variable domain, rest sourced from reference TRBV14 and TRBJ1-3, is EAGVTQFPSHSVIEKGQTVTLRCDPISGHDNLYWYRRVMGKEIKFLLHFVKESKQDESGMPNNRFLAERTGGTYSTLKVQPAELEDSGVYFCASSLGQVSGNTIYFGEGSWLTVV.

V usage is TRBV6-5 and J usage is TRBJ2-7, with D tentatively TRBD2 (5 bases). Per the germline V gene, CDR1 is MNHEY and CDR2 is SVGAGI. The V gene lost 6 bases and the J gene lost 6 bases, with 15 bases spanning the gap. This CDR3 is built from 13 residues. The CDR3 is CASRRTSPLEQYF. In DNA form, the CDR3 reads TGTGCCAGCAGACGGACTTCCCCCCTCGAGCAGTACTTC.

This chain joins TRBV5-1 and TRBJ2-7, with 7 bases fitting TRBD2. The V gene end was trimmed by 4 bases and the J gene end by 0 bases; junction bases not matched to a gene: 7. CDR3 length: 15 residues. The V gene's germline CDR1 is SGHRS and CDR2 YFSETQ. The CDR3 DNA follows: TGCGCCAGCAGCCGTCCGGGCGGGAGCTCCTACGAGCAGTACTTC. Translated, it gives CASSRPGGSSYEQYF.

V usage is TRBV5-5 and J usage is TRBJ2-3, with D unresolved. The V gene lost 1 base and the J gene lost 1 base, with 4 bases spanning the gap. Per the germline V gene, CDR1 is SGHKS and CDR2 is YYEKEE (reference sequence). CDR3 length equals 13 residues. CDR3 sequence reads: CASSLLGTDTQYF. The CDR3 nucleotides are TGTGCCAGCAGCTTGTTAGGCACAGATACGCAGTATTTT.

The chain has TRBV29-1 and TRBJ2-3; TRBD2 matches at 9 bases. J was trimmed by 2 bases and V by 1 base; bases with no gene match: 4. The germline CDR1 and CDR2 sequences are SQVTM and ANQGSEA. CDR3 size: 15 residues. The CDR3 loop reads CSVEVASGATDTQYF. CDR3 DNA: TGCAGCGTTGAAGTCGCTAGCGGGGCCACAGATACGCAGTATTTT.

The V call is TRBV28, the J call TRBJ1-1; TRBD1 is a possible D gene (5 bases). The CDR3 totals 17 residues. V gave up 10 bases and J gave up 3 bases, with 27 bases separating them. The germline CDR1 and CDR2 sequences are MDHEN and SYDVKM. CDR3 coding DNA: TGTGCCACACAATCTGGGGGTGACATCGGGGATGACACTGAAGCTTTCTTT. This translates into CATQSGGDIGDDTEAFF.

The chain employs TRBV28 and TRBJ2-6; D gene unclear. V lost 8 bases and J 0 bases, leaving 5 bases between the germline ends. The CDR3 totals 13 residues. The germline gives CDR1 MDHEN, CDR2 SYDVKM. The CDR3 spells CASRPSGANVLTF. As DNA, the CDR3 is TGTGCCAGCCGACCCTCTGGGGCCAACGTCCTGACTTTC.

The rearrangement uses TRBV28 and TRBJ1-1; unclear D gene. Trimming took 7 bases from V and 0 from J, leaving 9 bases between them. CDR1 MDHEN and CDR2 SYDVKM come from the germline V gene. CDR3 length: 13 amino acids. CDR3 loop: CASTRVVNTEAFF. Written as DNA, the CDR3 is TGTGCCAGCACGAGGGTGGTGAACACTGAAGCTTTCTTT.

J is TRBJ1-6 and V is TRBV5-1, with unresolved D. Trimming removed 4 bases at V and 10 bases at J, with 12 bases between. The germline gives CDR1 SGHRS, CDR2 YFSETQ. The CDR3 is 13 amino acids. The CDR3 bases are TGCGCCAGCAGCCCCACCGTAAGCTCACCCCTCCACTTT. It translates to CASSPTVSSPLHF. The full variable domain, rest sourced from reference TRBV5-1 and TRBJ1-6, is KAGVTQTPRYLIKTRGQQVTLSCSPISGHRSVSWYQQTPGQGLQFLFEYFSETQRNKGNFPGRFSGRQFSNSRSEMNVSTLELGDSALYLCASSPTVSSPLHFGNGTRLTVT.

This chain connects TRBV28 to TRBJ1-2; D gene uncertain. This CDR3 spans 12 amino acids. V was cut by 2 bases and J by 12 bases, with 13 bases left in between. Looked up from germline, CDR1 is MDHEN and CDR2 is SYDVKM. For the CDR3, the DNA is TGTGCCAGCAGTTTAAGTTCCCGGGCCAACACCTTC. Translation: CASSLSSRANTF.

The chain combines TRBV12-3 or TRBV12-4 with TRBJ1-2; D is unclear. This CDR3 region has 13 residues. The ends were cut back, 2 bases at V and 4 bases at J, with 8 bases in the middle. The CDR3 loop reads CASSLSSSYGYTF. The DNA of the CDR3 is TGTGCCAGCAGTTTAAGTTCCTCCTATGGCTACACCTTC.

V and J are TRBV3-1 (or the pseudogene TRBV3-2) and TRBJ2-4; D gene uncertain. Germline lookup yields CDR1 LGHDT and CDR2 YNNKEL (reference sequence). Trimming left V 3 bases short and J 3 bases short, with 6 bases between. The CDR3 covers 13 residues. The CDR3 is CASSQGYKNIQYF. In DNA, the CDR3 is TGTGCCAGCAGCCAGGGGTACAAAAACATTCAGTACTTC.

The rearrangement uses TRBV6-5 and TRBJ1-5, with 10 bases lining up with TRBD1. The CDR3 contains 13 residues. V gave up 4 bases and J gave up 8 bases; unmatched junction bases: 2. Looked up from germline, CDR1 is MNHEY and CDR2 is SVGAGI. CDR3 loop: CASSWDRGEPQHF. CDR3 coding DNA: TGTGCCAGCAGTTGGGACAGGGGCGAGCCCCAGCATTTT.

The chain has TRBV7-9 and TRBJ1-1; 8 bases fit TRBD1. The V gene end was trimmed by 8 bases and the J gene end by 4 bases; junction bases not matched to a gene: 9. This CDR3 has 14 amino acids. Germline lookup yields CDR1 SEHNR and CDR2 FQNEAQ (reference sequence). CDR3 amino acids: CASLAGQATTEAFF. For the CDR3, the DNA is TGTGCCAGCCTGGCGGGACAGGCTACCACTGAAGCTTTCTTT.

This chain joins TRBV7-2 and TRBJ2-7; D unresolved. CDR1 is SGHTA and CDR2 is FQGNSA in the germline V gene. V was shortened by 2 bases and J by 12 bases, with 17 bases between the two germline ends. This CDR3 spans 13 amino acids. The CDR3 region is CASSLSQESLPYF. In DNA form, the CDR3 reads TGTGCCAGCAGCTTAAGCCAGGAGTCCCTTCCGTACTTC.

The CDR3 here is CSTRGDTQYF. In DNA form, the CDR3 reads TGCAGTACCCGCGGAGATACGCAGTATTTT. The gene calls are TRBV20-1 and TRBJ2-3; D remains ambiguous. CDR1 and CDR2 (germline): DFQATT, SNEGSKA (reference sequence). The CDR3 spans 10 residues. V was shortened by 8 bases and J by 5 bases, with 8 bases between the two germline ends.

The chain carries TRBV7-9 and TRBJ1-1; D not certain. Between the trimmed V and J ends, which lost 1 base and 0 bases, there was a span of 9 bases. The CDR3 covers 15 residues. Germline V gene lookup returns CDR1 SEHNR and CDR2 FQNEAQ (reference sequence). The CDR3 sequence is CASSLEVRLNTEAFF. The CDR3 DNA reads TGTGCCAGCAGCTTAGAGGTCCGGCTGAACACTGAAGCTTTCTTT.

The gene calls are TRBV30 and TRBJ2-2, with 7 bases identical to TRBD1. The germline gives CDR1 GTSNPN, CDR2 SVGIG (reference sequence). With V trimmed by 3 bases and J by 2 bases, 0 bases remained unmatched. The CDR3 extends over 13 amino acids. The CDR3 coding sequence is TGTGCCTGGAGAGGGGGCAACACCGGGGAGCTGTTTTTT. This sequence encodes CAWRGGNTGELFF. The complete variable domain, with remaining parts taken from reference TRBV30 and TRBJ2-2, reads SQTIHQWPATLVQPVGSPLSLECTVEGTSNPNLYWYRQAAGRGLQLLFYSVGIGQISSEVPQNLSASRPQDRQFILSSKKLLLSDSGFYLCAWRGGNTGELFFGEGSRLTVL.

This clone was counted a single time. V usage is TRBV24-1 and J usage is TRBJ2-3, with D perhaps assigned TRBD1 or TRBD2 (5 bases each). V was clipped by 10 bases and J by 3 bases, with 19 bases between them. The length of the CDR3 is 15 residues. In germline, CDR1 is KGHDR, CDR2 SFDVKD. In DNA, the CDR3 is TGTGCCACTTTCCCCGAGGGGTGGGGGACAGATACGCAGTATTTT. Translated: CATFPEGWGTDTQYF.

This rearrangement joins TRBV24-1 to TRBJ1-2; D uncertain. This CDR3 has 14 residues. CDR1 and CDR2 from the germline V gene are KGHDR and SFDVKD. V dropped 3 bases and J dropped 2 bases, with 9 bases sitting between them. The CDR3 bases are TGTGCCACCAGTGATATCTCGACCAACTATGGCTACACCTTC. Protein product: CATSDISTNYGYTF.

This chain uses TRBV18 with TRBJ1-6; TRBD1 agrees at 7 bases. The J segment lost 5 bases and the V segment lost 3 bases, leaving 4 bases of the junction unmatched. CDR3 length equals 15 residues. Germline V lookup: CDR1 KGHSH, CDR2 LQKENI. The DNA of the CDR3 is TGTGCCAGCTCACCCGGACAGGCGGATAATTCACCCCTCCACTTT. This gives the protein CASSPGQADNSPLHF. The entire variable domain, with the rest obtained from reference TRBV18 and TRBJ1-6, is as follows: NAGVMQNPRHLVRRRGQEARLRCSPMKGHSHVYWYRQLPEEGLKFMVYLQKENIIDESGMPKERFSAEFPKEGPSILRIQQVVRGDSAAYFCASSPGQADNSPLHFGNGTRLTVT.

This chain joins TRBV6-4 and TRBJ2-5; TRBD2 matches 8 bases. There are 15 residues in the CDR3. The V and J ends lost 6 bases and 5 bases, in that order; junction bases with no gene match: 11. Germline V gene data show CDR1 as MRHNA and CDR2 as SNTAGT. CDR3 loop: CASSETSGGGETQYF. The CDR3 nucleotides read TGTGCCAGCAGCGAAACTAGCGGAGGGGGGGAGACCCAGTACTTC.